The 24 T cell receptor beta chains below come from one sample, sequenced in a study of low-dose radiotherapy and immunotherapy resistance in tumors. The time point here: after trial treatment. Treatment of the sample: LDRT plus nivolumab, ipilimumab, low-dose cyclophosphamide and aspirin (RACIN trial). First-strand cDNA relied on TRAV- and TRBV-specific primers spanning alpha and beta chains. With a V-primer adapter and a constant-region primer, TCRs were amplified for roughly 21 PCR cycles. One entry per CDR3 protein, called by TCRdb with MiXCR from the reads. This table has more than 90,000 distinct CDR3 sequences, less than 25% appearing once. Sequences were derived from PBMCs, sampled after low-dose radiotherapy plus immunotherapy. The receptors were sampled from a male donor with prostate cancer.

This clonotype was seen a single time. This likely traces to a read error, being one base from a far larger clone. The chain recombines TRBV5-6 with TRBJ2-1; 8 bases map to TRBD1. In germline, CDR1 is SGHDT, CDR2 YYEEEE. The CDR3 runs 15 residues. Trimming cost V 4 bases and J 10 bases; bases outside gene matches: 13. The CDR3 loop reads CASSRTLTGAYEQFF. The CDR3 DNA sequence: TGTGCCAGCAGCCGTACCCTGACAGGGGCCTACGAGCAGTTCTTC.

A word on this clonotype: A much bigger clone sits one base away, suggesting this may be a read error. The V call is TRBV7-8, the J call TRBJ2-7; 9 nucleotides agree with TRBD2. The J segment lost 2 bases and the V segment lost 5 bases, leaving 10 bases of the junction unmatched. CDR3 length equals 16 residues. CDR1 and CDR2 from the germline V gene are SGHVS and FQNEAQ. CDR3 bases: TGTGCCAGCAGCATCCCCGGGACTAGCCTCGCCTACGAGCAGTACTTC. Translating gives CASSIPGTSLAYEQYF. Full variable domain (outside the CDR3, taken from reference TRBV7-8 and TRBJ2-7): GAGVSQSPRYKVAKRGQDVALRCDPISGHVSLFWYQQALGQGPEFLTYFQNEAQLDKSGLPSDRFFAERPEGSVSTLKIQRTQQEDSAVYLCASSIPGTSLAYEQYFGPGTRLTVT.

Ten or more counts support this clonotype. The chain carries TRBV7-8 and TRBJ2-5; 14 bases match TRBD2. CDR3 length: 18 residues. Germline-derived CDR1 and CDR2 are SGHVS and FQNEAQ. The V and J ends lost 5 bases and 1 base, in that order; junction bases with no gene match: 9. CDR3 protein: CASSRLAGGGGIQETQYF. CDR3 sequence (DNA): TGTGCCAGCAGCCGACTAGCGGGGGGGGGGGGCATCCAAGAGACCCAGTACTTC. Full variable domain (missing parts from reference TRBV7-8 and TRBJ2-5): GAGVSQSPRYKVAKRGQDVALRCDPISGHVSLFWYQQALGQGPEFLTYFQNEAQLDKSGLPSDRFFAERPEGSVSTLKIQRTQQEDSAVYLCASSRLAGGGGIQETQYFGPGTRLLVL.

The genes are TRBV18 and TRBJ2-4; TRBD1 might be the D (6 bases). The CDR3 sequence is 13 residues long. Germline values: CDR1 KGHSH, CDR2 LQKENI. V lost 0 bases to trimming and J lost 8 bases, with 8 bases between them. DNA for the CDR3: TGTGCCAGCTCACCACCCTCAGGGGACATTCAGTACTTC. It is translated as CASSPPSGDIQYF.

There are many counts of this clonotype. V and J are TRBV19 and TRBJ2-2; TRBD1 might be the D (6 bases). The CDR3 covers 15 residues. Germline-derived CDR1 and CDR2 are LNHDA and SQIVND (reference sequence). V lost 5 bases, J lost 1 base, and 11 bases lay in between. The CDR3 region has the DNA TGTGCCAGTAGTCTGAGGGGACAGAACACCGGGGAGCTGTTTTTT. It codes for CASSLRGQNTGELFF.

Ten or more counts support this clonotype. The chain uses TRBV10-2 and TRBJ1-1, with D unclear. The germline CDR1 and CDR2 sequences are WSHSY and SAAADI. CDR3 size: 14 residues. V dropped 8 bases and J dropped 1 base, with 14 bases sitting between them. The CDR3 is CASSHRVPNTEAFF. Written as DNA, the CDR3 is TGCGCCAGCTCCCATCGGGTACCGAACACTGAAGCTTTCTTT.

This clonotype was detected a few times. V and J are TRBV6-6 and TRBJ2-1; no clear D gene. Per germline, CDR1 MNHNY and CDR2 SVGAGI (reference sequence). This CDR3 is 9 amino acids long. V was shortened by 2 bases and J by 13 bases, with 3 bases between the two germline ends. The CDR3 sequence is CASSYPQFF. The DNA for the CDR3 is TGTGCCAGCAGTTACCCCCAGTTCTTC.

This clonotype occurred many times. CDR3 bases: TGCGCCAGCAGCTTGGTAGCGGGGGTCAGCACAGATACGCAGTATTTT. Its translation: CASSLVAGVSTDTQYF. The chain has TRBV5-1 and TRBJ2-3; TRBD2 aligns across 9 bases. Germline CDR1 is SGHRS and CDR2 is YFSETQ. This CDR3 has 16 residues. Trimming took 0 bases from V and 0 from J; bases not matched to a gene: 2.

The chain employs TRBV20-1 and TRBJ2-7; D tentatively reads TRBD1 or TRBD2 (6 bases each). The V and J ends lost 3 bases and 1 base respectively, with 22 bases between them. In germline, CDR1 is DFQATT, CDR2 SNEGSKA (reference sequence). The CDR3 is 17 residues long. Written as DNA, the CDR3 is TGCAGTGCTAGGCCCGCCGGGGGCGAGACCCTTTCCTACGAGCAGTACTTC. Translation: CSARPAGGETLSYEQYF.

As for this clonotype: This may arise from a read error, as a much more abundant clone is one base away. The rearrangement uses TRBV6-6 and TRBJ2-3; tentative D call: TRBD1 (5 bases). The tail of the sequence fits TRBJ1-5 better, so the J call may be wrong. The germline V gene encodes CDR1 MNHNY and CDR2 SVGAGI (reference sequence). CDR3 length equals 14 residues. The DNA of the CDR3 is TGTGCCAGCAGTTACGAGGGGTGGGCAGATACGCAGCATTTT. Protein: CASSYEGWADTQHF.

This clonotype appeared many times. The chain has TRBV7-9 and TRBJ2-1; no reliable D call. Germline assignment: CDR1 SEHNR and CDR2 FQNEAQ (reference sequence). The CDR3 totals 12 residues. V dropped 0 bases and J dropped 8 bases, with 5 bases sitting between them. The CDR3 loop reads CASSLAVDEQFF. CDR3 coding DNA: TGTGCCAGCAGCTTAGCGGTCGATGAGCAGTTCTTC.

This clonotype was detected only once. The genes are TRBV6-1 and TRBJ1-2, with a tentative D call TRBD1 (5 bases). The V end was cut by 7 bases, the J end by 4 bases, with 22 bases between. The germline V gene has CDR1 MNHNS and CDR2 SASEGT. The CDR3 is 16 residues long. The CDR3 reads CASTTGGSGTVYGYTF. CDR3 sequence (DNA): TGTGCCAGCACGACTGGGGGGTCAGGGACCGTCTATGGCTACACCTTC.

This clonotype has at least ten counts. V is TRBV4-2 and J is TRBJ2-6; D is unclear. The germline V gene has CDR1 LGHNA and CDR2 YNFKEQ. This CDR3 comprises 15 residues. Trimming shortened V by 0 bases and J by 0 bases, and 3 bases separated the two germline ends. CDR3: CASSQDSSGANVLTF. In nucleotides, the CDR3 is TGTGCCAGCAGCCAAGACAGCTCTGGGGCCAACGTCCTGACTTTC.

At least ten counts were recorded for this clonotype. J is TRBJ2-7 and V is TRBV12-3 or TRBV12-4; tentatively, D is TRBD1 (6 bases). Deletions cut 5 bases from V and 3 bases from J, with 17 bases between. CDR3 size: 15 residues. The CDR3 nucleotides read TGTGCCAGCAGTAGACCGGGACACCTGGTCTACGAGCAGTACTTC. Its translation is CASSRPGHLVYEQYF.

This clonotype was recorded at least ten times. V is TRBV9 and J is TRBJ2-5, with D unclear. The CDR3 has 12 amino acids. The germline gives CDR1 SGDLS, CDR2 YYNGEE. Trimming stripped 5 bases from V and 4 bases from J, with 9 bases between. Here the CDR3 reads CASRVPGETQYF. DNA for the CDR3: TGTGCCAGCAGAGTCCCGGGAGAGACCCAGTACTTC.

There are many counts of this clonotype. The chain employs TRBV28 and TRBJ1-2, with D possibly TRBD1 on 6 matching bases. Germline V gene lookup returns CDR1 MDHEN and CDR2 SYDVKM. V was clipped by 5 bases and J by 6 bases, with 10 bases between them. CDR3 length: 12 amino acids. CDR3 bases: TGTGCCAGCAGTGGGGACAAGGATGGCTACACCTTC. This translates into CASSGDKDGYTF.

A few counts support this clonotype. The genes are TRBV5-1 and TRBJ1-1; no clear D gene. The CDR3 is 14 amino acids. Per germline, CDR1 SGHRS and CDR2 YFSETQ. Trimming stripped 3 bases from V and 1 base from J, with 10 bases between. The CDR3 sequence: CASSWAGENTEAFF. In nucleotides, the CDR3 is TGCGCCAGCAGCTGGGCGGGAGAGAACACTGAAGCTTTCTTT. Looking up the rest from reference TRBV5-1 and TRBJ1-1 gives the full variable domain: KAGVTQTPRYLIKTRGQQVTLSCSPISGHRSVSWYQQTPGQGLQFLFEYFSETQRNKGNFPGRFSGRQFSNSRSEMNVSTLELGDSALYLCASSWAGENTEAFFGQGTRLTVV.

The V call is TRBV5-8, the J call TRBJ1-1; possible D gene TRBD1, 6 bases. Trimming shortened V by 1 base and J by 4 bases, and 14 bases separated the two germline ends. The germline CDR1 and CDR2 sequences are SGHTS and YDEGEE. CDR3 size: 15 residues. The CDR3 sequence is CASSLRLGAGTEAFF. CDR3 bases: TGTGCCAGCAGCTTGAGGTTGGGGGCGGGCACTGAAGCTTTCTTT.

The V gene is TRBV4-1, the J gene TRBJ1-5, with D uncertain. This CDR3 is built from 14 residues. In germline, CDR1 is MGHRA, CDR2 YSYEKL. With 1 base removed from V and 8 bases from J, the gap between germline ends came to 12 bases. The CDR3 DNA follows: TGCGCCAGCAGCCAAGGGACGGCCCCCGAGCCCCAGCATTTT. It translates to CASSQGTAPEPQHF.

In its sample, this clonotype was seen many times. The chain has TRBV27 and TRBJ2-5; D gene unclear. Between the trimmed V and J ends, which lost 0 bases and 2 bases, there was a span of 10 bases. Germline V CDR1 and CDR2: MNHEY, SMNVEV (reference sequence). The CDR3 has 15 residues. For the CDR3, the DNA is TGTGCCAGCAGTTTATCCACAGTGGGACAAGAGACCCAGTACTTC. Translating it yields CASSLSTVGQETQYF.

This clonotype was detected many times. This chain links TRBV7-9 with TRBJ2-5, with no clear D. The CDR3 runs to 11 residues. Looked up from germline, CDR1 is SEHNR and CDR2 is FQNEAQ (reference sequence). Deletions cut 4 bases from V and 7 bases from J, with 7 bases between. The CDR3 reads CASSSVGTQYF. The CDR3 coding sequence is TGTGCCAGCAGCTCCGTGGGGACCCAGTACTTC.

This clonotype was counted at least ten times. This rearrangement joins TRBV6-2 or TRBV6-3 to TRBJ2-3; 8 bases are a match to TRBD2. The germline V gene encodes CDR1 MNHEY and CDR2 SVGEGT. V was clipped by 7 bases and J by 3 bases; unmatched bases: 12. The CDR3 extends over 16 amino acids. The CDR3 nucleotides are TGTGCCAGCACATCTCCCCGGTCGGGGGGGACAGATACGCAGTATTTT. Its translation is CASTSPRSGGTDTQYF.

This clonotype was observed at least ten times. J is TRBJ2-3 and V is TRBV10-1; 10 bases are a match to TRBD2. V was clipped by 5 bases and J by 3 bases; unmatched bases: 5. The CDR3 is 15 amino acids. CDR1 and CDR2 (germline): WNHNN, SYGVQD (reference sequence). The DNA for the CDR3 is TGCGCCAGCAGTAGCGGGGGGGCCGAAACAGATACGCAGTATTTT. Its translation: CASSSGGAETDTQYF.

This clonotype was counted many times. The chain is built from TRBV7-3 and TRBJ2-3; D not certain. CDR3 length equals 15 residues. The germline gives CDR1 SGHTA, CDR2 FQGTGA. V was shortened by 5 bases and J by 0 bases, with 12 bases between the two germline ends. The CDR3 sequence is CASSPDPGSTDTQYF. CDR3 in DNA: TGTGCCAGCAGCCCCGACCCCGGTAGCACAGATACGCAGTATTTT. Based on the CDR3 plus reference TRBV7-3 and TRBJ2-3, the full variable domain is GAGVSQTPSNKVTEKGKYVELRCDPISGHTALYWYRQSLGQGPEFLIYFQGTGAADDSGLPNDRFFAVRPEGSVSTLKIQRTERGDSAVYLCASSPDPGSTDTQYFGPGTRLTVL.